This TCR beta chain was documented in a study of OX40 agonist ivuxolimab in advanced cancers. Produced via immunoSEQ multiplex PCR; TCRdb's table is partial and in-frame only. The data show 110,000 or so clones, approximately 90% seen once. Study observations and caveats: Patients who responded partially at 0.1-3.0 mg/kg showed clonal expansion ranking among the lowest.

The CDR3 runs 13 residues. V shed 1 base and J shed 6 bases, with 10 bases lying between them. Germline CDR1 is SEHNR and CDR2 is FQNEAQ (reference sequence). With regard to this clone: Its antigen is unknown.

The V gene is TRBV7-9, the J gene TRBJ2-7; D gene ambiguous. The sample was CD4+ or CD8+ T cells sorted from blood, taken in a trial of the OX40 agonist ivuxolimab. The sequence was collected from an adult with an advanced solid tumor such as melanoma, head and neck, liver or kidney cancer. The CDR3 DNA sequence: TGTGCCAGCAGCTTAGTTGGGTTGGGCGAGCAGTACTTC. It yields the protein CASSLVGLGEQYF. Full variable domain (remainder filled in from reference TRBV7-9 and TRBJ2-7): DTGVSQNPRHKITKRGQNVTFRCDPISEHNRLYWYRQTLGQGPEFLTYFQNEAQLEKSRLLSDRFSAERPKGSFSTLEIQRTEQGDSAMYLCASSLVGLGEQYFGPGTRLTVT.